The following is a TCR beta chain sequence with its context. This entry comes from a study of technical replicates of blood from several donors. Sequencing was performed with immunoSEQ multiplex PCR; in TCRdb, only in-frame clones are kept and a portion is missing. The sample holds 80,000 to 95,000 clones, around 96% seen once. The CDR3 has 14 amino acids. V shed 5 bases and J shed 3 bases, with 14 bases lying between them. CDR1 is MGHRA, CDR2 YSYEKL, per germline. Sequenced material: T cells isolated from PBMCs. The J gene is TRBJ2-7, the V gene TRBV4-1; no reliable D call. The receptor was derived from a human donor in good health. CDR3 loop: CASSSLPGVYEQYF. The CDR3 bases are TGCGCCAGCAGCTCCCTGCCGGGTGTCTACGAGCAGTACTTC.